Sequencing of this T cell receptor beta chain was carried out in a study of PD-1 blockade in classical Hodgkin lymphoma. The table came from immunoSEQ multiplex PCR; TCRdb's copy has only in-frame clones and leaves some out. The sample contains 47,000 or so clones, around 66% of which appear only once. Brentuximab vedotin exposure varied, and every patient relapsed after autologous stem cell transplantation. The CDR3 is 14 amino acids. V was pared by 4 bases and J by 5 bases, with 11 bases between. Germline V gene lookup returns CDR1 SEHNR and CDR2 FQNEAQ (reference sequence). The sample in question was peripheral blood mononuclear cells (PBMCs), obtained at baseline. The sequence was collected from a human donor with classical Hodgkin lymphoma. The chain combines TRBV7-9 with TRBJ1-4; D not certain. The CDR3 loop reads CASSSVLRNEKLFF. CDR3 bases: TGTGCCAGCAGCTCAGTCCTTAGGAATGAAAAACTGTTTTTT. Full variable domain (outside the CDR3, taken from reference TRBV7-9 and TRBJ1-4): DTGVSQNPRHKITKRGQNVTFRCDPISEHNRLYWYRQTLGQGPEFLTYFQNEAQLEKSRLLSDRFSAERPKGSFSTLEIQRTEQGDSAMYLCASSSVLRNEKLFFGSGTQLSVL.